Following are 23 T cell receptor beta chains from one sample sequenced in a study of blood T cell repertoires in COVID-19 (TCRdb year 2020). Preparation of the library involved the immunoSEQ multiplex PCR assay. TCRdb mirrors the immuneACCESS table, restricted to in-frame sequences. Some clones are absent from its copies; in checked studies, under half trace to an unresolved V gene, and the reason for the others is unknown. This sample gives 72,000 or so clones in total; 80% of them show up just once. Of the sample, 18% is held by the ten largest clones. The sample consisted of peripheral blood. These receptors all stem from a man in his 70s who had recovered from COVID-19.

The table lists this clone with a count of one. This rearrangement joins TRBV5-4 to TRBJ2-2; D is perhaps TRBD2 (6 bases). The CDR3 spans 15 residues. The germline CDR1 and CDR2 sequences are SGHNT and YYREEE (reference sequence). V shed 1 base and J shed 1 base, with 8 bases lying between them. CDR3 nucleotide sequence: TGTGCCAGCAGCTTGCAGGGAGGGAACACCGGGGAGCTGTTTTTT. Its protein product is CASSLQGGNTGELFF.

This clone was recorded once. The chain is built from TRBV11-2 and TRBJ1-1, with D tentatively TRBD1 (5 bases). Between the trimmed V and J ends, which lost 0 bases and 3 bases, there was a span of 20 bases. Germline loops: CDR1 SGHAT, CDR2 FQNNGV. The CDR3 runs to 18 residues. The CDR3 DNA sequence: TGTGCCAGCAGCTTAGAGGGTTTTGGGGCCTTTGGGGACACTGAAGCTTTCTTT. It yields the protein CASSLEGFGAFGDTEAFF.

The CDR3 DNA sequence: TGTGCCAGCAGCTTAAGTGCAGGGAGGTACAATGAGCAGTTCTTC. It is translated as CASSLSAGRYNEQFF. The chain has TRBV7-2 and TRBJ2-1, with a tentative D call TRBD2 (6 bases). The CDR3 contains 15 residues. Per germline, CDR1 SGHTA and CDR2 FQGNSA. Trimming took off 2 bases at V and 4 bases at J, with 12 bases between the two ends.

The V call is TRBV5-1, the J call TRBJ2-1; D is possibly TRBD1 (7 bases). V was clipped by 8 bases and J by 6 bases, with 21 bases between them. CDR3 length: 15 amino acids. Germline values: CDR1 SGHRS, CDR2 YFSETQ. The CDR3 is CASSPRDSGGNEQFF. CDR3 DNA sequence: TGCGCCAGTTCACCGCGGGACAGTGGGGGCAATGAGCAGTTCTTC.

This clone appeared once. The chain employs TRBV28 and TRBJ2-5; 9 bases agree with TRBD1. In germline, CDR1 is MDHEN, CDR2 SYDVKM. The CDR3 loop spans 13 amino acids. V was pared by 6 bases and J by 5 bases, with 4 bases of the junction left unmatched. CDR3 sequence (DNA): TGTGCCAGCAGGCGACAGGGGGGCGAGACCCAGTACTTC. The encoded protein is CASRRQGGETQYF. Full variable domain (outside the CDR3, taken from reference TRBV28 and TRBJ2-5): DVKVTQSSRYLVKRTGEKVFLECVQDMDHENMFWYRQDPGLGLRLIYFSYDVKMKEKGDIPEGYSVSREKKERFSLILESASTNQTSMYLCASRRQGGETQYFGPGTRLLVL.

The chain couples TRBV11-2 to TRBJ2-5; possibly TRBD1 for D (6 bases). Trimming removed 1 base at V and 4 bases at J, with 16 bases between. The CDR3 totals 16 residues. The germline V gene has CDR1 SGHAT and CDR2 FQNNGV. As DNA, the CDR3 is TGTGCCAGCAGCTTAGTAGGTGGGTCGACAGGAGAGACCCAGTACTTC. This translates into CASSLVGGSTGETQYF. Full variable domain (remainder filled in from reference TRBV11-2 and TRBJ2-5): EAGVAQSPRYKIIEKRQSVAFWCNPISGHATLYWYQQILGQGPKLLIQFQNNGVVDDSQLPKDRFSAERLKGVDSTLKIQPAKLEDSAVYLCASSLVGGSTGETQYFGPGTRLLVL.

The J gene is TRBJ2-7, the V gene TRBV6-2 or TRBV6-3; 8 bases fit TRBD2. Losses at the gene ends were 5 bases for V and 3 bases for J; bases not matched to a gene: 6. CDR3 size: 14 residues. CDR1 MNHEY and CDR2 SVGEGT come from the germline V gene. CDR3 DNA sequence: TGTGCCAGCAGTGTGCCGGGACTAGTCTACGAGCAGTACTTC. It codes for CASSVPGLVYEQYF.

The gene calls are TRBV5-1 and TRBJ2-5; TRBD1 matches 7 bases. Germline V gene data show CDR1 as SGHRS and CDR2 as YFSETQ. CDR3 length equals 15 residues. V lost 2 bases and J lost 2; bases outside the gene matches: 6. Here the CDR3 reads CASSFGTGQQETQYF. The CDR3 DNA reads TGCGCCAGCAGCTTCGGTACGGGACAGCAAGAGACCCAGTACTTC.

A single count supports this clone. This chain connects TRBV24-1 to TRBJ2-5, with 10 positions matching TRBD1. Trimming took 2 bases from V and 5 from J; bases not matched to a gene: 4. The CDR3 consists of 15 residues. Germline V gene lookup returns CDR1 KGHDR and CDR2 SFDVKD. The CDR3 protein is CATSDWGQGQETQYF. CDR3 sequence (DNA): TGTGCCACCAGTGATTGGGGACAGGGGCAGGAGACCCAGTACTTC.

This clone came up many times. The chain recombines TRBV7-2 with TRBJ1-4; D call uncertain. The CDR3 is made up of 15 amino acids. The ends were cut back, 6 bases at V and 4 bases at J, with 15 bases in the middle. From germline, CDR1 is SGHTA and CDR2 FQGNSA. CDR3 sequence reads: CASSRLAGVNEKLFF. Written as DNA, the CDR3 is TGTGCCAGCAGTCGTCTGGCCGGGGTTAATGAAAAACTGTTTTTT.

This clone was seen a few times. The chain uses TRBV6-5 and TRBJ2-7, with D possibly TRBD2 on 6 matching bases. The V gene lost 6 bases and the J gene lost 4 bases, with 13 bases spanning the gap. The germline gives CDR1 MNHEY, CDR2 SVGAGI. This CDR3 comprises 13 residues. DNA of the CDR3: TGTGCCAGCAGCGTCATGGGGGGTTACGAGCAGTACTTC. Residues: CASSVMGGYEQYF.

This clone was counted between two and nine times. This rearrangement joins TRBV10-1 to TRBJ1-1, with D possibly TRBD1 on 5 matching bases. The germline V gene has CDR1 WNHNN and CDR2 SYGVQD (reference sequence). The CDR3 length is 13 residues. V was pared by 6 bases and J by 4 bases, with 12 bases between. The CDR3 reads CASSRAGRTEAFF. CDR3 DNA sequence: TGCGCCAGCAGCCGAGCGGGGCGCACTGAAGCTTTCTTT.

This clone was detected only a few times. This sequence joins TRBV28 and TRBJ1-6; D ambiguous. The CDR3 loop spans 11 amino acids. The V and J ends lost 6 bases and 8 bases respectively, with 5 bases between them. Germline V lookup: CDR1 MDHEN, CDR2 SYDVKM. The CDR3 sequence: CASRRDSPLHF. CDR3 DNA sequence: TGTGCCAGCAGGAGGGATTCACCCCTCCACTTT.

This clone was observed once. The chain employs TRBV5-1 and TRBJ1-6, with D possibly being TRBD1 (5 bases). The CDR3 consists of 15 residues. Germline CDR1 SGHRS, CDR2 YFSETQ. V shed 4 bases and J shed 7 bases, with 15 bases lying between them. Here the CDR3 DNA reads TGCGCCAGCAGCCTGACAGAAGGGGCGAATTCACCCCTCCACTTT. It specifies CASSLTEGANSPLHF. The complete variable domain, with remaining parts taken from reference TRBV5-1 and TRBJ1-6, reads KAGVTQTPRYLIKTRGQQVTLSCSPISGHRSVSWYQQTPGQGLQFLFEYFSETQRNKGNFPGRFSGRQFSNSRSEMNVSTLELGDSALYLCASSLTEGANSPLHFGNGTRLTVT.

A few counts support this clone. This CDR3 is CASSPRPGTGGGPGELFF. Written as DNA, the CDR3 is TGTGCCAGCAGCCCGCGACCCGGGACAGGGGGCGGGCCAGGGGAGCTGTTTTTT. The J gene is TRBJ2-2, the V gene TRBV7-3, with TRBD1 identical over 12 bases. CDR1 and CDR2 from the germline V gene are SGHTA and FQGTGA. After removal of 5 bases from V and 8 bases from J, the junction contained 15 bases not matched to a gene. The CDR3 totals 18 residues.

This clone was seen a single time. V is TRBV5-5 and J is TRBJ2-1; 13 nucleotides agree with TRBD2. V gave up 0 bases and J gave up 2 bases; unmatched junction bases: 2. Germline V lookup: CDR1 SGHKS, CDR2 YYEKEE (reference sequence). The CDR3 is made up of 17 amino acids. The CDR3 reads CASSLGTSGGTYNEQFF. The CDR3 coding sequence is TGTGCCAGCAGCTTGGGGACTAGCGGGGGCACCTACAATGAGCAGTTCTTC.

The chain is built from TRBV30 and TRBJ2-7; D gene ambiguous. The V gene lost 2 bases and the J gene lost 2 bases, with 4 bases spanning the gap. Germline V gene data show CDR1 as GTSNPN and CDR2 as SVGIG (reference sequence). This CDR3 comprises 11 residues. The CDR3 protein is CAWSSAYEQYF. In DNA, the CDR3 is TGTGCCTGGAGTTCAGCCTACGAGCAGTACTTC.

This clone was seen a few times. This rearrangement joins TRBV28 to TRBJ1-5; a possible D gene is TRBD1 (5 bases). CDR1 is MDHEN, CDR2 SYDVKM, per germline. The V gene lost 8 bases and the J gene lost 4 bases, with 15 bases spanning the gap. This CDR3 is 14 amino acids long. CDR3 loop: CASGGTEINQPQHF. The CDR3 nucleotides read TGTGCCAGCGGGGGGACGGAGATAAATCAGCCCCAGCATTTT. Full variable domain (remainder filled in from reference TRBV28 and TRBJ1-5): DVKVTQSSRYLVKRTGEKVFLECVQDMDHENMFWYRQDPGLGLRLIYFSYDVKMKEKGDIPEGYSVSREKKERFSLILESASTNQTSMYLCASGGTEINQPQHFGDGTRLSIL.

Only a few counts were recorded for this clone. The chain employs TRBV7-8 and TRBJ2-7; TRBD2 agrees at 9 bases. Germline values: CDR1 SGHVS, CDR2 FQNEAQ. Trimming at V came to 4 bases and at J to 6 bases, leaving 4 bases not matched to a gene. This CDR3 region has 13 residues. The CDR3 sequence is CASSSIAGAEQYF. The CDR3 DNA follows: TGTGCCAGCAGCTCAATAGCGGGGGCCGAGCAGTACTTC. The variable domain in full, completed from reference TRBV7-8 and TRBJ2-7, reads GAGVSQSPRYKVAKRGQDVALRCDPISGHVSLFWYQQALGQGPEFLTYFQNEAQLDKSGLPSDRFFAERPEGSVSTLKIQRTQQEDSAVYLCASSSIAGAEQYFGPGTRLTVT.

The chain employs TRBV21-1 and TRBJ2-7; the table gives TRBD2 as D, unverified against the DNA. TRBV21-1 is designated a pseudogene. The CDR3 spans 20 residues. The CDR3 is CASSTHSGRSPGCSSYEQYF. CDR3 in DNA: TGTGCCAGCAGCACTCATTCGGGTAGGAGTCCCGGTTGCAGTTCTTACGAGCAGTACTTC.

The V and J genes are TRBV7-4 and TRBJ1-1; D is ambiguous. This CDR3 has 16 amino acids. Trimming stripped 5 bases from V and 8 bases from J, with 24 bases between. Germline V gives CDR1 SGHVT, CDR2 SQSDAQ. The CDR3 loop is CASSREDPSPTAEAFF. CDR3 nucleotide sequence: TGTGCCAGCAGCCGCGAAGATCCGTCCCCGACTGCCGAAGCTTTCTTT.

The chain has TRBV19 and TRBJ1-3; D is possibly TRBD1 (6 bases). This CDR3 has 16 residues. The germline V gene has CDR1 LNHDA and CDR2 SQIVND (reference sequence). The V gene lost 1 base and the J gene lost 0 bases, with 10 bases spanning the gap. Here the CDR3 reads CASSIVTGSSGNTIYF. The CDR3 nucleotides read TGTGCCAGTAGTATAGTGACAGGTTCCTCTGGAAACACCATATATTTT.

J is TRBJ1-1 and V is TRBV7-3; D uncertain. The CDR3 runs to 14 residues. The V and J ends lost 1 base and 4 bases respectively, with 10 bases between them. Germline values: CDR1 SGHTA, CDR2 FQGTGA. The CDR3 here is CASSLIAGSTEAFF. In DNA, the CDR3 is TGTGCCAGCAGCTTAATAGCGGGGAGCACTGAAGCTTTCTTT.